The text below deals with one TCR beta chain. Its antigen is currently unknown. Sampling of blood occurred at baseline, cycle 4 day 1, and cycle 7 day 1. Germline V gives CDR1 SEHNR, CDR2 FQNEAQ (reference sequence). V lost 7 bases and J lost 1, with 10 bases in between. The CDR3 is 13 residues long. The data were obtained in a study of OX40 agonist ivuxolimab in advanced cancers. Study in general: Patients enrolled in dose escalation were diagnosed with hepatocellular carcinoma, melanoma, renal cell or head and neck cancer. Checkpoint inhibitors had been given previously to around 38% of patients. Findings and caveats of the study: Patients with a partial response at 0.1-3.0 mg/kg had among the lowest clonal expansion.

The repertoire was sequenced with immunoSEQ multiplex PCR; TCRdb's copy has only in-frame clones and lacks some. The data contain tens of thousands of clones, around nine tenths of them seen just once; the ten biggest clones take up over 8.5%. This TCR derives from an adult with an advanced solid tumor such as melanoma, head and neck, liver or kidney cancer. This specimen was CD4+ or CD8+ T cells sorted from blood, taken in a trial of the OX40 agonist ivuxolimab. This chain joins TRBV7-9 and TRBJ2-5, with D perhaps assigned TRBD1 or TRBD2 (5 bases each). The CDR3 protein is CASTPGTQETQYF. Written as DNA, the CDR3 is TGTGCCAGCACCCCCGGGACCCAAGAGACCCAGTACTTC.